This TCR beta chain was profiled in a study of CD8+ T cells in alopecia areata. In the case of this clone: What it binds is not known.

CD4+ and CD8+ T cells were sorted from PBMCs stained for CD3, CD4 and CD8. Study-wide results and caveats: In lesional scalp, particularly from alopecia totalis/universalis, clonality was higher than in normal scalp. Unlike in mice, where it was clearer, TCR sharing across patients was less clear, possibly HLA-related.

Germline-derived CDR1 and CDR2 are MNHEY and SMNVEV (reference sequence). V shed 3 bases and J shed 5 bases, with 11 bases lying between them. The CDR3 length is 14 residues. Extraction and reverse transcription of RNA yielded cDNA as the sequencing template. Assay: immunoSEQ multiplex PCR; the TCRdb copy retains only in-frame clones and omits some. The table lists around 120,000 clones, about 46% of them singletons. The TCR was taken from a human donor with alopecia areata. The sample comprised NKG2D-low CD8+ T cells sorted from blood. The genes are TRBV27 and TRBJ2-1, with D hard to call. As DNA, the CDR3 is TGTGCCAGCAGTTTCGGTACTGAGAACAATGAGCAGTTCTTC. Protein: CASSFGTENNEQFF.